The clone carrying this T cell receptor (beta chain) was picked up many times. Its antigen remains unknown. The data are from a study of blood T cells in healthy people across ages. Using a J-beta primer mix together with a sample-barcoded 5' primer, a second PCR was run for roughly 7 to 12 cycles. Each CDR3 protein gets one entry after TCRdb re-called the 5' RACE reads with MiXCR. The sample records around 870,000 distinct CDR3 sequences, roughly 26% being singletons. Trimming removed 1 base at V and 0 bases at J, with 10 bases between. The CDR3 has 16 residues. Germline values: CDR1 SGHVS, CDR2 FQNEAQ. Study observations and caveats: A greater number of naive CD4+ cells and higher diversity distinguished long-lived donors from aged donors. Diversity estimates from one million T cells were considered underestimates.

Roughly 10 milliliters of peripheral blood were drawn from each donor. Per-sample yields of isolated PBMCs were at least 6 million. Specimen: blood. The receptor comes from a woman aged 80 or over in good health. This chain joins TRBV7-8 and TRBJ2-4; no firm D call. This CDR3 reads CASSLGWALAKNIQYF. The DNA of the CDR3 is TGTGCCAGCAGCTTAGGCTGGGCTCTAGCCAAAAACATTCAGTACTTC.